This TCR beta chain emerged from a study of T cells in Graves' hyperthyroidism and ophthalmopathy. The CDR3 is 18 residues long. The V gene end was trimmed by 5 bases and the J gene end by 4 bases; junction bases not matched to a gene: 16. Looked up from germline, CDR1 is SGHTA and CDR2 is FQGNSA. Using RNA transcripts as the source, TCR beta CDR3 regions were amplified. TCR CDR3 regions were first amplified by RT-PCR with HTBI primers. A single record per CDR3 protein comes from TCRdb applying MiXCR to the multiplex PCR reads. The sample gives around 450,000 distinct CDR3 sequences, approximately 14% of which show up once; over 12% is in the top ten. Diagnostic assessment was based on clinical symptoms, serum thyroxine and TRAb, thyroid ultrasound and orbital computed tomography. Fresh peripheral blood, less than 11 ml of it, supplied the PBMCs.

The clonotype comes from a woman between 18 and 29 years old with Graves' hyperthyroidism. V usage is TRBV7-2 and J usage is TRBJ2-1; 8 bases match TRBD2. The sequenced material came from blood. DNA of the CDR3: TGTGCCAGCAGCCCGTTAGGGGGGGTAGCGGGATATTACAATGAGCAGTTCTTC. This translates into CASSPLGGVAGYYNEQFF.